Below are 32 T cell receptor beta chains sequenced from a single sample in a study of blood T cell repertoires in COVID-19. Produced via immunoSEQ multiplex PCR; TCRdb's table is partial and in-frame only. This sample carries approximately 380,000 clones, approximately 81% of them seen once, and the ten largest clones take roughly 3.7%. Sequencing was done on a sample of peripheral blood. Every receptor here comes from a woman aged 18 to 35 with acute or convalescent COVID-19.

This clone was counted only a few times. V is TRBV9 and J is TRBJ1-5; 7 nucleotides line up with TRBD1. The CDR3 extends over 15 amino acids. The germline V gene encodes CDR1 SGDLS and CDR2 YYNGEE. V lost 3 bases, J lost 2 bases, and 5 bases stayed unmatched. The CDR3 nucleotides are TGTGCCAGCAGCGAACAGGGGATAGGCAATCAGCCCCAGCATTTT. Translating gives CASSEQGIGNQPQHF.

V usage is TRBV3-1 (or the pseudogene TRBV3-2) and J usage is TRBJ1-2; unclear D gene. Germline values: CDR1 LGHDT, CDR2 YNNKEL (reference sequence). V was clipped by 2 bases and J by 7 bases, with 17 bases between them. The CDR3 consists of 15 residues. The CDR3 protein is CASSQLKGSSGGYTF. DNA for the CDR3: TGTGCCAGCAGCCAACTTAAGGGATCCAGCGGTGGCTACACCTTC.

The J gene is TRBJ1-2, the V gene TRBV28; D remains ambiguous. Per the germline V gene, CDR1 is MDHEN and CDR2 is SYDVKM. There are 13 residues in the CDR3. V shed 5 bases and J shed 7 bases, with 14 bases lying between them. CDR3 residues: CASSTLRGFGYTF. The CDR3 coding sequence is TGTGCCAGCAGTACTCTACGGGGTTTTGGCTACACCTTC.

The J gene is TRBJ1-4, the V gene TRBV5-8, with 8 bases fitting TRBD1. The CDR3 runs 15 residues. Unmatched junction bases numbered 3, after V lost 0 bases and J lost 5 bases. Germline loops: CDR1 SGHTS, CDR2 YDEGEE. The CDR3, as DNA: TGTGCCAGCAGCTTGGGTCGACAGGGGAATGAAAAACTGTTTTTT. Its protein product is CASSLGRQGNEKLFF.

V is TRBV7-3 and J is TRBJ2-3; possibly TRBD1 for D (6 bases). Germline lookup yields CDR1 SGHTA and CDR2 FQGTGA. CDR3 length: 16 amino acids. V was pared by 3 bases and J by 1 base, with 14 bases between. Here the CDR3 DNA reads TGTGCCAGCAGCTTGGGGGCAATGGGGGGCACAGATACGCAGTATTTT. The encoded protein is CASSLGAMGGTDTQYF. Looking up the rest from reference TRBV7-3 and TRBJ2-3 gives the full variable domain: GAGVSQTPSNKVTEKGKYVELRCDPISGHTALYWYRQSLGQGPEFLIYFQGTGAADDSGLPNDRFFAVRPEGSVSTLKIQRTERGDSAVYLCASSLGAMGGTDTQYFGPGTRLTVL.

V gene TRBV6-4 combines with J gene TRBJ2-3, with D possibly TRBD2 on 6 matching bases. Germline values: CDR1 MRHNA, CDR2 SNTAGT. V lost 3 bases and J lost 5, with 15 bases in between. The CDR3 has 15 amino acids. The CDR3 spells CASSEGGARGDTQYF. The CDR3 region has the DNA TGTGCCAGCAGTGAAGGAGGGGCGAGAGGAGATACGCAGTATTTT.

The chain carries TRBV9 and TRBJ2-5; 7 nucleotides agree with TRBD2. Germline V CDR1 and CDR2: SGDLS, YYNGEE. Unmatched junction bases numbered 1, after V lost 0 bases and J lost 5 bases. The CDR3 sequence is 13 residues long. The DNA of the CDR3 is TGTGCCAGCAGCGTAGCACTAGCGGAGACCCAGTACTTC. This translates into CASSVALAETQYF.

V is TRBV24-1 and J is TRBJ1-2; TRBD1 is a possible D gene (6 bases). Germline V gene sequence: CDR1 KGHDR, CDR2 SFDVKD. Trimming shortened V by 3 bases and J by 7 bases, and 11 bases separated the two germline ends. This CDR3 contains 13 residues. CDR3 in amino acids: CATSDTQGAGYTF. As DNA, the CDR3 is TGTGCCACCAGTGATACACAGGGTGCTGGCTACACCTTC.

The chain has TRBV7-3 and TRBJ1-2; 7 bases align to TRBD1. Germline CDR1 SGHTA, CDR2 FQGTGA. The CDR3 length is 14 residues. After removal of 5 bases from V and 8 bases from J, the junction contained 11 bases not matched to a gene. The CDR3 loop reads CASSQGVPGTGYTF. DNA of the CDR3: TGTGCCAGCAGCCAGGGGGTTCCAGGGACGGGCTACACCTTC.

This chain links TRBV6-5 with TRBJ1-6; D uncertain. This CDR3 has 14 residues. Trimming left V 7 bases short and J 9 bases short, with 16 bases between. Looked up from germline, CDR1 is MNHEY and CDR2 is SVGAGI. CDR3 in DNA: TGTGCCAGCACCATAGTCGGGGTGGGTTCACCCCTCCACTTT. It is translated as CASTIVGVGSPLHF.

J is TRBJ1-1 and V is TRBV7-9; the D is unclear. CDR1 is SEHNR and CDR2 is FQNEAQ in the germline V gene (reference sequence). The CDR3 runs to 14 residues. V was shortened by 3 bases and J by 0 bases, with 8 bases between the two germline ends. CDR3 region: CASSLIQLNTEAFF. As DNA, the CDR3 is TGTGCCAGCAGCTTGATACAGCTGAACACTGAAGCTTTCTTT.

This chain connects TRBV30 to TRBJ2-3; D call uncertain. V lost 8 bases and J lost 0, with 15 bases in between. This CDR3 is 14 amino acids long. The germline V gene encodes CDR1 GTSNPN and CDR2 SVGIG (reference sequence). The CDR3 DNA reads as TGTGCCGCCGCCACTGCTACTAGCACAGATACGCAGTATTTT. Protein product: CAAATATSTDTQYF.

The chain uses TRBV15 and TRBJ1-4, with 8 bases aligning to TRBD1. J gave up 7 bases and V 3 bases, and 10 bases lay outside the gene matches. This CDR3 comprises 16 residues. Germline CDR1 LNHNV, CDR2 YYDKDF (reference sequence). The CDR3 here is CATSRGGQGGGEKLFF. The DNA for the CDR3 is TGTGCCACCAGCAGGGGCGGACAGGGTGGGGGTGAAAAACTGTTTTTT. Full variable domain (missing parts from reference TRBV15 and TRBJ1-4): DAMVIQNPRYQVTQFGKPVTLSCSQTLNHNVMYWYQQKSSQAPKLLFHYYDKDFNNEADTPDNFQSRRPNTSFCFLDIRSPGLGDTAMYLCATSRGGQGGGEKLFFGSGTQLSVL.

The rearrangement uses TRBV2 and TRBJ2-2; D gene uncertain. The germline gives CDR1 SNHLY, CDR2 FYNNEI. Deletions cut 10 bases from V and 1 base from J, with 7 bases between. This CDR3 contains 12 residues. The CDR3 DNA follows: TGTGCCATAAGCGTGAACACCGGGGAGCTGTTTTTT. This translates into CAISVNTGELFF.

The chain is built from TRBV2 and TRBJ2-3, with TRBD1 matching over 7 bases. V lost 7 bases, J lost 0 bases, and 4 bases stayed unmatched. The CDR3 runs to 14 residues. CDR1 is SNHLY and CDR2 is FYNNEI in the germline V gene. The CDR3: CASKRGPSTDTQYF. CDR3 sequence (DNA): TGTGCCAGCAAGAGGGGGCCCAGCACAGATACGCAGTATTTT. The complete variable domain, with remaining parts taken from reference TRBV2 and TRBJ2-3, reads EPEVTQTPSHQVTQMGQEVILRCVPISNHLYFYWYRQILGQKVEFLVSFYNNEISEKSEIFDDQFSVERPDGSNFTLKIRSTKLEDSAMYFCASKRGPSTDTQYFGPGTRLTVL.

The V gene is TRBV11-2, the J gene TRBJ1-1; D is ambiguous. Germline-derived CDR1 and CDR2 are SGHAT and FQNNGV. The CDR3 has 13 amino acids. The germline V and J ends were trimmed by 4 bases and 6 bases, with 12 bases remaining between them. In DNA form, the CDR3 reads TGTGCCAGCAGCTACTCTCACGGGGCTGAAGCTTTCTTT. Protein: CASSYSHGAEAFF. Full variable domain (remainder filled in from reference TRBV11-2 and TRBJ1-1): EAGVAQSPRYKIIEKRQSVAFWCNPISGHATLYWYQQILGQGPKLLIQFQNNGVVDDSQLPKDRFSAERLKGVDSTLKIQPAKLEDSAVYLCASSYSHGAEAFFGQGTRLTVV.

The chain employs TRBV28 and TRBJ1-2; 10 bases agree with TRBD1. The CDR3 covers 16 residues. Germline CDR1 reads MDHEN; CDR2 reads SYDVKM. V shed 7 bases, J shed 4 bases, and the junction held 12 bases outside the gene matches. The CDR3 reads CASTLGQGRLGYGYTF. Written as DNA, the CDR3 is TGTGCCAGCACCCTGGGACAGGGGCGCTTAGGCTATGGCTACACCTTC.

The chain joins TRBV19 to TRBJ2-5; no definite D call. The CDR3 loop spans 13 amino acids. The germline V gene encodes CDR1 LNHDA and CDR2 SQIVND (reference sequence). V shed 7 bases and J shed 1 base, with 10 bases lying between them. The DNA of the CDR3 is TGTGCCAGTACCTCTAGAGCCCAAGAGACCCAGTACTTC. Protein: CASTSRAQETQYF.

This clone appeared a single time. The CDR3 DNA follows: TGTGCCAGCAGTGGTGTGACTAGCGGGAGGGCCTACGAGCAGTACTTC. Residues: CASSGVTSGRAYEQYF. The rearrangement joins TRBV25-1 to TRBJ2-7, with 14 bases fitting TRBD2. Germline CDR1 and CDR2: MGHDK and SYGVNS. J gave up 2 bases and V 4 bases, and 4 bases lay outside the gene matches. The CDR3 sequence is 16 residues long.

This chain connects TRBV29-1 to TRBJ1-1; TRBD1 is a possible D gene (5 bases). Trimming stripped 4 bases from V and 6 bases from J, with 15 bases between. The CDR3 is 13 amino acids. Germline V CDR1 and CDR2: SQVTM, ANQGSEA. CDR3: CSVAYGWGAEAFF. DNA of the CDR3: TGCAGCGTTGCCTACGGATGGGGGGCTGAAGCTTTCTTT.

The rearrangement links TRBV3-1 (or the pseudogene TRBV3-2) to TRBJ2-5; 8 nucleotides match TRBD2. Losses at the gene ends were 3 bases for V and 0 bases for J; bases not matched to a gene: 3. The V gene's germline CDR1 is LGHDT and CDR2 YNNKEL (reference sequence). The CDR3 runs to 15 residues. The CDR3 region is CASSHWRGDQETQYF. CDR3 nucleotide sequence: TGTGCCAGCAGCCACTGGCGGGGGGACCAAGAGACCCAGTACTTC.

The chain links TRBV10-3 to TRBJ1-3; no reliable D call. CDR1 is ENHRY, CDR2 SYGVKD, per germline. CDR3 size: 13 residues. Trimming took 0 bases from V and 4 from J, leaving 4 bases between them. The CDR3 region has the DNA TGTGCCATCAGTGAGTCCCTGGGAAACACCATATATTTT. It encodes CAISESLGNTIYF.

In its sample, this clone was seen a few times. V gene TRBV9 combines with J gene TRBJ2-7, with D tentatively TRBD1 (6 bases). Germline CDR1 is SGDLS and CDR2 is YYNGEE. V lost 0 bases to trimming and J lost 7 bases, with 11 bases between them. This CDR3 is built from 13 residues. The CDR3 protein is CASSVAWGREQYF. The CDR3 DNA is TGTGCCAGCAGCGTAGCGTGGGGGCGTGAGCAGTACTTC.

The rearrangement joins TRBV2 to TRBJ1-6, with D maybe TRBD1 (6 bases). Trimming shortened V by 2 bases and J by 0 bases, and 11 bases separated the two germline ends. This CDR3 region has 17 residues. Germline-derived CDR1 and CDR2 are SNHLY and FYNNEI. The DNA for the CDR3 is TGTGCCAGCAGTGAATACCGGGACAACTCCTATAATTCACCCCTCCACTTT. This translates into CASSEYRDNSYNSPLHF.

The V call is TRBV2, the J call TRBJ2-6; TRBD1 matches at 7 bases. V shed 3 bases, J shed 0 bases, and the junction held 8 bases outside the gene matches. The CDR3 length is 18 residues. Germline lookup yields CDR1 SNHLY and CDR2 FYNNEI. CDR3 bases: TGTGCCAGCAGTGAGAAAGGGGGCAGGAGCTCTGGGGCCAACGTCCTGACTTTC. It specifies CASSEKGGRSSGANVLTF.

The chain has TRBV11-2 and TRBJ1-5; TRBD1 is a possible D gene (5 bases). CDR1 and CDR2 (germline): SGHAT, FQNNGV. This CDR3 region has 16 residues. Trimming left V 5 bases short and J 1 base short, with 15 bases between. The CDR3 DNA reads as TGTGCCAGCAGCCCGTTCGGGCAGGGCAGCAATCAGCCCCAGCATTTT. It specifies CASSPFGQGSNQPQHF.

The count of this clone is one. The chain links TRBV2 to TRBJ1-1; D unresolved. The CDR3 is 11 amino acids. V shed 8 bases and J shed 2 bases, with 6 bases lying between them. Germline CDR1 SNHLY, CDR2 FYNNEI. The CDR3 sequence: CASSRNTEAFF. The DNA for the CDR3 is TGTGCCAGCTCCAGAAACACTGAAGCTTTCTTT.

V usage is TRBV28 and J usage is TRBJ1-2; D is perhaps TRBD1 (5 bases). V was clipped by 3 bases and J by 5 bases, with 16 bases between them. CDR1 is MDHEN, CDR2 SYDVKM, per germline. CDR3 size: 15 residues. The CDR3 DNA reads TGTGCCAGCAGTTTTATCGCTGTCAGGGTATATGGCTACACCTTC. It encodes CASSFIAVRVYGYTF.

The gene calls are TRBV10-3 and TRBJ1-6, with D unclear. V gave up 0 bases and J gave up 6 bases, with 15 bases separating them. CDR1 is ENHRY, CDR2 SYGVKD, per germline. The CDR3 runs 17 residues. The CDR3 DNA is TGTGCCATCAGTGAGTCGAGCGGAGGGCTGTTTAATTCACCCCTCCACTTT. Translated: CAISESSGGLFNSPLHF.

CDR3 protein: CASAGGYNSPLHF. The CDR3 DNA sequence: TGTGCCAGCGCAGGGGGCTATAATTCACCCCTCCACTTT. The chain has TRBV3-1 (or the pseudogene TRBV3-2) and TRBJ1-6, with 7 bases matching TRBD1. V lost 8 bases, J lost 3 bases, and 1 base stayed unmatched. The germline CDR1 and CDR2 sequences are LGHDT and YNNKEL (reference sequence). The CDR3 has 13 residues.

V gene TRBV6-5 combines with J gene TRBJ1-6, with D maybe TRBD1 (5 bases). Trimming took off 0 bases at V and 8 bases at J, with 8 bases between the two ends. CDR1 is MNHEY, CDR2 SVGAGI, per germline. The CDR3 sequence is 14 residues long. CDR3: CASSYSSTDSPLHF. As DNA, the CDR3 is TGTGCCAGCAGTTACTCCTCGACAGATTCACCCCTCCACTTT.

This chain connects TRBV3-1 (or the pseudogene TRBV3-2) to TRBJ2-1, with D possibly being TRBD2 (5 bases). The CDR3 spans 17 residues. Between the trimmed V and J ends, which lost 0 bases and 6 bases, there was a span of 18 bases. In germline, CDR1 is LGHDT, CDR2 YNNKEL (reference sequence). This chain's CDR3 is CASSQDLRWEWANEQFF. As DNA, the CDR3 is TGTGCCAGCAGCCAAGATCTTAGGTGGGAGTGGGCCAATGAGCAGTTCTTC.